This TCR beta chain is from a study of Graves' ophthalmopathy and Graves' hyperthyroidism. Whole-study context: The study drew peripheral blood at initial diagnosis, before any treatment.

Transcripts of RNA were the source for amplifying TCR beta CDR3 regions. RT-PCR was first run with HTBI primers, then multiplex PCR in a second round. TCRdb used MiXCR to reprocess the multiplex PCR reads, holding one entry per CDR3 protein. The sample includes some 750,000 distinct CDR3 sequences, roughly 40% of them seen just once. The germline gives CDR1 SQVTM, CDR2 ANQGSEA. The CDR3 covers 13 residues. The ends lost 3 bases at V and 3 bases at J; junction bases unmatched: 4. The source material was peripheral blood. The sequence derives from an adult man with Graves' ophthalmopathy. V gene TRBV29-1 combines with J gene TRBJ2-7; 8 nucleotides agree with TRBD1. CDR3 nucleotide sequence: TGCAGCGTTGAGTGGACAGGGATCTACGAGCAGTACTTC. Translating it yields CSVEWTGIYEQYF.